This TCR beta chain was sequenced during a study of human T cells and chemical hapten exposure. The study's findings and limits: Expanded TCRs produced significantly more large CDR3 similarity clusters than controls did.

Time point meaning: patch test 2, 6 weeks after DPC sensitization. As to treatment: therapeutic diphenylcyclopropenone sensitization with weekly scalp DPC. MiXCR, applied by TCRdb to the RACE reads, yields one record per CDR3 protein. The repertoire holds more than 75,000 distinct CDR3 sequences, 9.3% seen once, with approximately 2% in the top ten. There are many counts of this clonotype. What it binds is not known. Germline V gene data show CDR1 as SGHTA and CDR2 as FQGNSA. The CDR3 extends over 13 amino acids. V was clipped by 8 bases and J by 8 bases; unmatched bases: 8. The chain employs TRBV7-2 and TRBJ2-1; 8 nucleotides agree with TRBD2. The starting material was whole blood, obtained in connection with sensitization to the hapten diphenylcyclopropenone (DPC). The clonotype originates from a middle-aged woman with alopecia areata. Some clones in this sample may be carry-over from other donors' samples. The CDR3: CASSKREHDEQFF. CDR3 nucleotide sequence: TGTGCCAGCTCCAAGCGGGAGCACGATGAGCAGTTCTTC.